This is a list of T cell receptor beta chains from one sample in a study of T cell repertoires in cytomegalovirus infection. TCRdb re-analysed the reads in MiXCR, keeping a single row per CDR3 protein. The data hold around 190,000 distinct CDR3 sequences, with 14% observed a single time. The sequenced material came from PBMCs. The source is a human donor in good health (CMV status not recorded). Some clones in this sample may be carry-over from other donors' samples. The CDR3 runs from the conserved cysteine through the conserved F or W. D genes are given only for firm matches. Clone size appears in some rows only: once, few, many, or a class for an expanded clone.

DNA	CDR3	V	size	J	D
TGTGCCAGCAGTACCACAGTAAACATTCAGTACTTC	CASSTTVNIQYF	TRBV2	-	TRBJ2-4	-
TGTGCCAGCGGGCAGGGCGGTGGCTACACCTTC	CASGQGGGYTF	TRBV25-1	few	TRBJ1-2	-
TGTGCCAGCAGCCCGGGACAGGGGATGGGCACTGAAGCTTTCTTT	CASSPGQGMGTEAFF	TRBV5-4	few	TRBJ1-1	TRBD1
TGTGCCAGCAGCTTTACGGGGACTAGCGGGAAATACAATGAGCAGTTCTTC	CASSFTGTSGKYNEQFF	TRBV7-2	many	TRBJ2-1	TRBD2
TGTGCCAGCAGCCCCTACCTTAAAGGGTGGGGGGACAATGAGCAGTTCTTC	CASSPYLKGWGDNEQFF	TRBV3-1	few	TRBJ2-1	-
TGTGCCAGCAGTTATTCTAGCGGGAGGTCGAGGGCAGATACGCAGTATTTT	CASSYSSGRSRADTQYF	TRBV2	-	TRBJ2-3	TRBD2
TGTGCCAGCAGCCCGAGGACCGCCTATGGCTACACCTTC	CASSPRTAYGYTF	TRBV7-2	many	TRBJ1-2	-
TGTGCCAGCAGTTTATCGGTGAACTCTGGAAACACCATATATTTT	CASSLSVNSGNTIYF	TRBV12-3/TRBV12-4	many	TRBJ1-3	-
TGCGCCAGCAGTGAACGGGGGCTGGGATACAATGAGCAGTTCTTC	CASSERGLGYNEQFF	TRBV10-1	few	TRBJ2-1	-
TGCGCCAGCAGCCAAATTCACAGCACCTATGGCTACACCTTC	CASSQIHSTYGYTF	TRBV4-1	-	TRBJ1-2	-
TGTGCCAGCAGGTTAGACGGGACCTACGAGCAGTACTTC	CASRLDGTYEQYF	TRBV7-2	many	TRBJ2-7	-